This T cell receptor (beta chain) was obtained from a study of T-cell memory formation after mild COVID-19 (dated by TCRdb to the early 2020s). About the full investigation: Most TCR sequence clusters were specific to one of the two donors. Two young, previously healthy adult volunteers, one female and one male, were included in the cohort. In a couple of donors, T-cell clones that expanded and contracted after mild COVID-19 were tracked by sequencing TCRalpha and TCRbeta repertoires over time. Study-wide findings and limitations: SARS-CoV-2 specificity was not confirmed for the second-wave clones peaking on day 37. The study covered only two mild cases, and larger cohorts including severe cases with pre-infection samples were considered necessary. Contracting CD4+ clones were located mainly in the CM and EM memory subsets, whereas CD8+ clones were found to be enriched in EMRA. From day 15 to 85, contracting clones showed balanced CD4/CD8 phenotypes, whereas a second wave of clones that expanded from day 15 to 37 leaned towards CD4+. The detection of some responding clones in pre-infection memory suggests that pre-existing cross-reactive memory T cells joined the SARS-CoV-2 response.

This clonotype was seen a few times. Its target antigen remains unknown. Base qualities were left out, and no much larger clone turns up one base away. PBMCs were isolated by Ficoll-Paque density gradient centrifugation. Sequencing took place on an Illumina NovaSeq 6000. Using 5'RACE with constant-segment primers, TCRalpha and TCRbeta cDNA libraries were constructed, with sample barcodes and unique molecular identifiers added in the process. Trizol reagent was used to extract RNA from every sample. The libraries were amplified in two PCR steps, and the second step added a second sample barcode and Illumina TruSeq adapters. Sequencing of libraries was performed on an Illumina NovaSeq with 2 x 150 bp paired-end reads. On the authors' methods: With migec v1.2.7, reads were demultiplexed and then collapsed into UMI-guided consensus sequences. With mixcr v2.1.11, UMI consensuses were aligned to TRA and TRB V and J templates and assembled into clonotypes. Clonotypes were classified as expanded or contracted when called significant by both edgeR and NoisET, with noise models trained on biological replicates. For edgeR calls, a false discovery rate-adjusted p below 0.01 and a log2 fold-change threshold of 1 were applied. As an exploratory analysis of dynamics, PCA with hierarchical clustering was applied to max-normalized trajectories of the 1000 most abundant clonotypes. The CD4 or CD8 phenotype of responding clones was assigned using the separately sequenced CD4+ and CD8+ repertoires. TCRdb itself trimmed the public reads at Q25 with fastp, ran MiXCR and retained productive beta chains. Duplicate CDR3 protein sequences are folded into a single record with the most common DNA and genes. The V and J calls shown here were made by TCRdb, not taken from the authors' results. Present in this sample are more than 200,000 distinct CDR3 sequences, less than 20% of which were seen just once. Clones ranked in the top ten supply approximately 3.6% of the sample.

The sequenced sample consisted of PBMCs or a T cell subset sorted from them (not recorded which). The sequence came from a man aged 18-30 years who had mild COVID-19 (a few samples of this study predate the infection). The sample titles of this study are shuffled in the database, so cell type and time point are left out; the donor was told from shared clones.

The CDR3 protein sequence reads: CASSEASGSSYEQYF. The DNA is TGTGCCAGCAGCGAGGCTAGCGGAAGCTCCTACGAGCAGTACTTC. The sequence links TRBV5-4 to TRBJ2-7; 7 central bases correspond to TRBD2. The CDR3 has 15 amino acids, counting the end cysteine and phenylalanine. Only the CDR3 region is kept as DNA, spanning 45 bases read in frame from base 1. Here V drops 4 bases and J drops 0 bases, and the junction holds 7 bases not matched to any gene. For CDR1 and CDR2, the germline V gene (reference sequence) lists SGHNT and YYREEE. With the rest looked up from the reference TRBV5-4 and TRBJ2-7 genes rather than sequenced, the full variable domain is ETGVTQSPTHLIKTRGQQVTLRCSSQSGHNTVSWYQQALGQGPQFIFQYYREEENGRGNFPPRFSGLQFPNYSSELNVNALELDDSALYLCASSEASGSSYEQYFGPGTRLTVT.